Here is one T cell receptor (beta chain) with its context. Its antigen remains undetermined. The record has no base qualities; no much larger clone is one base away. Libraries were constructed by 5' RACE. Instrument on record: Illumina HiSeq 2000. Template switching introduced a universal primer binding site; the final cDNA contained a unique molecular identifier, enabling accurate counting of TCR cDNA molecules. First-strand cDNA for TCR alpha and beta chains was synthesized from specific primers in the conserved constant-segment region. To control for contamination, every cDNA library carried two barcodes: a SMART-Mk sample barcode plus Illumina barcodes. TruSeq adapter sequences along with Illumina sample barcodes were introduced in two successive PCR steps. The TCR alpha and beta cDNA libraries were sequenced on the Illumina HiSeq platform using custom primers. The original methods were these. Raw reads were processed with MiGEC to extract unique molecular identifiers, and MiXCR was used to determine CDR3 positions. For each individual, recombination models were inferred using an EM algorithm with the repgenHMM and IGoR tools. The analysis of shared clonotypes was done with the tcR package in R, with sharing normalized by the product of cloneset sizes. Out-of-frame nonproductive sequences were analyzed to study raw recombination free of thymic and clonal selection effects. Through fastp at Q25 and MiXCR, TCRdb rebuilt clones from the public reads, retaining in-frame beta chains. Rows with a matching CDR3 protein are joined into one entry that keeps the most common DNA and genes. TCRdb's processing, not the study's, gives the V and J calls here. The sample table holds a few hundred thousand distinct CDR3 sequences, of which approximately 18% were seen once. The ten largest clones capture 12% of the sample.

This specimen comes from a study of identical twins (dated by TCRdb to the mid-2010s). In the study overall: To test whether fetal clonotypes persist, this study deep-sequenced TCR alpha and beta repertoires from monozygotic twins, from unrelated adults of various ages, and from cord blood. To rule out contamination, the twin experiments were replicated at different times with different library preparation protocols.

Every donor in the study was a healthy Caucasian. The study also sequenced three unrelated non-twin adults: a male aged 18 to 29, a male aged 50 to 60 and a female aged 50 to 60. Miltenyi CD45RO+ enrichment and human naive T-cell isolation kits were used to isolate memory (CD45RO+) and naive T cells from PBMC. Results the study describes overall, beyond this receptor: Because the same donors could not be followed over many years, the conclusions depended on cross-sectional statistical analysis. Recombination models systematically underestimated out-of-frame TCR alpha sharing in monozygotic twins but agreed with sharing between unrelated individuals. Abundant cord blood beta clonotypes carried fewer insertions; young adult naive repertoires showed a weaker similar trend, while memory repertoires showed none. Out-of-frame TCR alpha sequences shared between twins showed an excess of low generation-probability sequences compared with coincidental sharing between unrelated individuals. Invariant T cells such as MAIT and iNKT could partly confound zero-insertion analyses, although diverse VJ usage argued against such confounding for most clonotypes. In beta out-of-frame sequences, excess twin sharing was weaker, because having fewer shared sequences lowered the signal-to-noise ratio.

CDR1 and CDR2, per the germline V gene, are SGHRS and YFSETQ. The V end loses 1 base and the J end loses 8 bases, and a stretch of 9 bases separates them. The CDR3 sequence holds 12 residues, the cysteine and phenylalanine included. The entry retains the CDR3 DNA only, 36 bases that are in frame from base 1. Sequencing was performed on naive T cells sorted from blood. The intended sense of this specimen's cell subset or site label: cells isolated with a human naive T-cell isolation kit. The origin of this receptor is a man aged 50 to 59 in good health. The chain is encoded by TRBV5-1 joined to TRBJ1-1, with no confidently assigned D gene. The CDR3 region reads CASSLTTQEAFF. The bases are TGCGCCAGCAGCTTGACAACCCAGGAAGCTTTCTTT.